This TCR beta chain was recovered during a study of shared clonotypes between healthy human individuals. The assay was carried out at the deep level. Clones were read by immunoSEQ multiplex PCR, and TCRdb kept only the in-frame ones, dropping some. This table has about 1.1 million clones, roughly 80% appearing once. V lost 5 bases, J lost 6 bases, and 13 bases stayed unmatched. CDR3 length: 16 residues. Per germline, CDR1 MNHEY and CDR2 SMNVEV (reference sequence). This sequence was found in a man younger than 30 in good health. Some clones in this sample may be carry-over from other donors' samples. The chain employs TRBV27 and TRBJ1-2; 9 bases fit TRBD1. The material sequenced was memory CD4+ T cells from PBMCs. Subset indicated: CD45RA-negative fraction. The CDR3 spells CASSGPPGQGKHGYTF. CDR3 nucleotide sequence: TGTGCCAGCAGTGGCCCTCCGGGACAGGGCAAGCATGGCTACACCTTC.